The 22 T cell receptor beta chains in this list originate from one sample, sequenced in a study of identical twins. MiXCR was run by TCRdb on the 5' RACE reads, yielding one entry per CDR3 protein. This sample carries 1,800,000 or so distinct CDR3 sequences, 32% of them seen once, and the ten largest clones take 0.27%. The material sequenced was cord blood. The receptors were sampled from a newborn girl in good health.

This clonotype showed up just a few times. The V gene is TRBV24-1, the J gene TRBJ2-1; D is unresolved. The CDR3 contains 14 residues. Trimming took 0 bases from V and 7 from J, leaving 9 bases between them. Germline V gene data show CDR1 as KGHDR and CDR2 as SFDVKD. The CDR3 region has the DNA TGTGCCACCAGTGATTTGACTGTAGGGAATGAGCAGTTCTTC. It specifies CATSDLTVGNEQFF.

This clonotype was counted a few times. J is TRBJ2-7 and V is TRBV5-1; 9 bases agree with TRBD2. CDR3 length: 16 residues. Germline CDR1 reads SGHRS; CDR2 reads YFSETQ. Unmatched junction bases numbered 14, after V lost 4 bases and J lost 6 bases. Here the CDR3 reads CASSAAGTSFRIEQYF. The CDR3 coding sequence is TGCGCCAGCAGCGCCGCCGGGACTAGCTTTCGGATCGAGCAGTACTTC.

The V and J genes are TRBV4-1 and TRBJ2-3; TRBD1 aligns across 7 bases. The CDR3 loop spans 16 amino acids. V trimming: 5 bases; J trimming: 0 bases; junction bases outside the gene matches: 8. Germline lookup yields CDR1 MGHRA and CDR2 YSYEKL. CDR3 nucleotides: TGCGCCAGCAGCTCCACCCTGGACAGGAGCACAGATACGCAGTATTTT. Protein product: CASSSTLDRSTDTQYF.

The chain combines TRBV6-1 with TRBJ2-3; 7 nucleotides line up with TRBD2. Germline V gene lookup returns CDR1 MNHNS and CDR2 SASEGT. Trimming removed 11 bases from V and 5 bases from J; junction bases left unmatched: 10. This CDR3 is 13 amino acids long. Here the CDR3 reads CAGLAALGDTQYF. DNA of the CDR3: TGTGCCGGCCTAGCGGCCCTGGGAGATACGCAGTATTTT.

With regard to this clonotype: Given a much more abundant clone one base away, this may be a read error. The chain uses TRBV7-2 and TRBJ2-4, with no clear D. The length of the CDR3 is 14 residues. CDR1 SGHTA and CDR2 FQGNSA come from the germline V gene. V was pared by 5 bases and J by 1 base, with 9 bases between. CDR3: CASSVVTAKNIQYF. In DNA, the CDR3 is TGTGCCAGCAGCGTAGTGACGGCCAAAAACATTCAGTACTTC.

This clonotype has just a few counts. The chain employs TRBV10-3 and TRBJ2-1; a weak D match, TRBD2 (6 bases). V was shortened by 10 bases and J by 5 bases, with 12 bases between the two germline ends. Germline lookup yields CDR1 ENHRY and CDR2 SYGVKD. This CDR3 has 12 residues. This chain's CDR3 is CATWDLNNEQFF. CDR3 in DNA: TGTGCCACCTGGGACTTAAACAATGAGCAGTTCTTC.

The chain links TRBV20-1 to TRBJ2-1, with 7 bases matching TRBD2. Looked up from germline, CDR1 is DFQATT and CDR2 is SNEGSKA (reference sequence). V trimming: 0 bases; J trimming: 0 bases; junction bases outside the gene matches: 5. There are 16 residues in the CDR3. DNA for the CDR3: TGCAGTGCTAGAGATCTGGGGGAGGGCTCCTACAATGAGCAGTTCTTC. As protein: CSARDLGEGSYNEQFF.

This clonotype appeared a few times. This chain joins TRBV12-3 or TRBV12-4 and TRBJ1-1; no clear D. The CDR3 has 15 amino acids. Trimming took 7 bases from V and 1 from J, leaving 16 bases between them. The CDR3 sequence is CASKGSGSGNTEAFF. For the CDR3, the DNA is TGTGCCAGCAAAGGAAGCGGATCGGGGAACACTGAAGCTTTCTTT.

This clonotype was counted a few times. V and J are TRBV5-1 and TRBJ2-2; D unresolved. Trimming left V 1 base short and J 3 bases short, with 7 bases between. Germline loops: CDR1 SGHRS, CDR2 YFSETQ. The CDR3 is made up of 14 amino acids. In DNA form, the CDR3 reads TGCGCCAGCAGCTTGAGGCAGGACACCGGGGAGCTGTTTTTT. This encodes CASSLRQDTGELFF.

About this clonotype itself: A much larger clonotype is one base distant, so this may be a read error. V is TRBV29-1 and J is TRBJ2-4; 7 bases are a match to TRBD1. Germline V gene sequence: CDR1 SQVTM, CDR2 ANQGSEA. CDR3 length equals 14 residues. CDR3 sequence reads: CSVEYGTAKNVQYF. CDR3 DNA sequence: TGCAGCGTTGAATACGGGACAGCCAAAAACGTTCAGTACTTC.

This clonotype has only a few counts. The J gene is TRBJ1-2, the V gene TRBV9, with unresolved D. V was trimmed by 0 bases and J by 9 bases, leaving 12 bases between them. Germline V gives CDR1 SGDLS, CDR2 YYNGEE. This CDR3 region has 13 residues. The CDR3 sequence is CASSVDREPRYTF. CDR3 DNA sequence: TGTGCCAGCAGCGTAGATAGGGAGCCGCGCTACACCTTC.

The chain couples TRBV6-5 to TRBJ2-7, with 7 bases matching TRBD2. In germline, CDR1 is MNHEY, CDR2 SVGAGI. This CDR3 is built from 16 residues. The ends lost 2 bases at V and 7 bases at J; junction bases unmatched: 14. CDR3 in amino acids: CASSYTRLAFGNEQYF. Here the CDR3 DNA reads TGTGCCAGCAGTTACACCCGACTAGCTTTTGGGAATGAGCAGTACTTC.

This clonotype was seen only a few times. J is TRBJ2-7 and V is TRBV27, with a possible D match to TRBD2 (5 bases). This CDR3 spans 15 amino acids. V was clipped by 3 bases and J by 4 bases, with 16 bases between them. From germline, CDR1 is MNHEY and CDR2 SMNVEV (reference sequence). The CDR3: CASSFGIPPPYEQYF. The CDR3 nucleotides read TGTGCCAGCAGTTTCGGGATTCCACCCCCTTACGAGCAGTACTTC.

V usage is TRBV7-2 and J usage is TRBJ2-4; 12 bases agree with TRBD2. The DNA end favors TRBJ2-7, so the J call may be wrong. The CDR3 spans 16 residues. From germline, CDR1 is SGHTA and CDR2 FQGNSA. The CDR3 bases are TGTGCCAGCAGCTTGGCCCCTAGCGGGGGGGACTACGAGCAGTACTTC. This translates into CASSLAPSGGDYEQYF.

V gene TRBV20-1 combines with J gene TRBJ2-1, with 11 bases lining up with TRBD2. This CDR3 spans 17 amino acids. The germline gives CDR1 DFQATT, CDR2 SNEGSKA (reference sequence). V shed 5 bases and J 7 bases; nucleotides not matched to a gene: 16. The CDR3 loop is CSAPTFFSGRARNEQFF. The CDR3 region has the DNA TGCAGTGCTCCGACCTTCTTTAGCGGGAGGGCCAGGAATGAGCAGTTCTTC.

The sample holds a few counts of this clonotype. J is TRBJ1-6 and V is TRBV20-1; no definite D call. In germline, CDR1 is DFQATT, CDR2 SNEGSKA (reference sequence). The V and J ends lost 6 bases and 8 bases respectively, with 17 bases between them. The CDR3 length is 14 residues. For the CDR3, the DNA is TGCAGTGCCCCGACTTCCGCAAGGGATTCACCCCTCCACTTT. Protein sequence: CSAPTSARDSPLHF.

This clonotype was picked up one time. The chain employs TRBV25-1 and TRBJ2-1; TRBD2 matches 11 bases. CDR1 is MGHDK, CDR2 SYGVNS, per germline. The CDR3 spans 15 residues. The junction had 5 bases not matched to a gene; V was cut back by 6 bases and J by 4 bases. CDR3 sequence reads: CASRTSGGRYNEQFF. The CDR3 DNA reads TGTGCCAGCAGAACTAGCGGGGGACGATACAATGAGCAGTTCTTC.

The CDR3 nucleotides are TGTGCCAGCAGTTTAAGGTGGGCAGGCTACACTGAAGCTTTCTTT. Residues: CASSLRWAGYTEAFF. The V and J genes are TRBV27 and TRBJ1-1; D gene unclear. Germline assignment: CDR1 MNHEY and CDR2 SMNVEV (reference sequence). The CDR3 length is 15 residues. Trimming removed 2 bases at V and 3 bases at J, with 13 bases between.

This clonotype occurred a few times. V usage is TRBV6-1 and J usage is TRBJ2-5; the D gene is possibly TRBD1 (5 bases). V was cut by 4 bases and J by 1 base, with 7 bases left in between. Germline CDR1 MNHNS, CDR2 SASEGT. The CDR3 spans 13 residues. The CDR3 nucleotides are TGTGCCAGCAGTGGACAGCTCCAAGAGACCCAGTACTTC. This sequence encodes CASSGQLQETQYF.

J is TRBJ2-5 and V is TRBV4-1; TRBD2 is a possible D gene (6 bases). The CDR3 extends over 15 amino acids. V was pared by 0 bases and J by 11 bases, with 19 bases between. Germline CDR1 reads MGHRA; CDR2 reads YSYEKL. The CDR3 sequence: CASSQDLPTSGVQYF. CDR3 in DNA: TGCGCCAGCAGCCAAGACTTACCGACATCGGGGGTGCAGTACTTC.

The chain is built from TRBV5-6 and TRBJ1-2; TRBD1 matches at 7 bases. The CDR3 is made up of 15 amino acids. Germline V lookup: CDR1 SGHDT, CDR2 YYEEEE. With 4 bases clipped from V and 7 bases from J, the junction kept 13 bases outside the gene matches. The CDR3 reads CASSPPGTAFFGYTF. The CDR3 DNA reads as TGTGCCAGCAGCCCCCCAGGGACAGCATTTTTTGGCTACACCTTC.

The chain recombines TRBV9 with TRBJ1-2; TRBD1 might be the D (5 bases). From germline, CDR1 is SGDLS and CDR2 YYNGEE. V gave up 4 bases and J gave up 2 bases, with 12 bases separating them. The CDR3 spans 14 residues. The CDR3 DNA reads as TGTGCCAGCAGCTTTAGGACACTAAACTATGGCTACACCTTC. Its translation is CASSFRTLNYGYTF.